This TCR beta chain emerged from a study of monozygotic twins with inflammatory bowel disease. Template switching incorporated UMIs with a 6-nucleotide sample barcode. TCRdb reprocessed the 5' RACE reads and keeps a single row for each CDR3 protein, giving no DNA. The repertoire table contains around 140,000 distinct CDR3 sequences. Study-wide findings and caveats: Findings did not support one strong IBD-associated signal or clonotype. IBD patients displayed reduced TCRbeta diversity (inverse Simpson) when set against healthy co-twins.

Notes on this clonotype: What it recognizes is unknown.

The CDR3 runs to 14 residues. Germline assignment: CDR1 SGHRS and CDR2 YFSETQ. Whole blood that had not undergone T cell sorting provided the isolated total RNA. The sequence was obtained from a human donor with ulcerative colitis or Crohn's disease, or a healthy co-twin of an affected twin (not recorded which). V gene TRBV5-1 combines with J gene TRBJ2-1; the TCRdb D gene call, TRBD1, has no DNA to confirm it. Input material: blood. CDR3 protein: CASSMPGQDNEQFF.